The rows below give T cell receptor beta chains drawn from one sample of a study of shared clonotypes between healthy human individuals. Using immunoSEQ multiplex PCR, the repertoire was profiled, and TCRdb retains in-frame clones only, with some absent. This sample yields about 1 million clones, of which 65% to 80% are seen a single time; approximately 1.5% belongs to the top ten. Sequencing was done on a sample of memory CD4+ T cells sorted from blood. These receptors were taken from a man aged 18 to 35 in good health. Each CDR3 is given with its conserved first and last residue. A D gene is named only where the DNA matches it firmly. Where a row states a size, it is once, few, many or the class of an expanded clone; other rows omit it.

d_call: NA; v_call: TRBV25-1; clone_size: NA; j_call: TRBJ2-3; cdr3_nt: TGTGCCAGCAGTGAAGTTGGCGATACGCAGTATTTT; cdr3_aa: CASSEVGDTQYF
d_call: TRBD1; v_call: TRBV6-5; clone_size: NA; j_call: TRBJ1-1; cdr3_nt: TGTGCCATCAGTATCCGGGACAGCCACACTGAAGCTTTCTTT; cdr3_aa: CAISIRDSHTEAFF
d_call: TRBD1; v_call: TRBV15; clone_size: NA; j_call: TRBJ2-5; cdr3_nt: TGTGCCACCAGCAGAGAAGGACAGGGAAGGACCCAGTACTTC; cdr3_aa: CATSREGQGRTQYF
d_call: NA; v_call: TRBV6-6; clone_size: NA; j_call: TRBJ2-3; cdr3_nt: TGTGCCAGCAGAAATAGCGGTCTCACAGATACGCAGTATTTT; cdr3_aa: CASRNSGLTDTQYF
d_call: NA; v_call: TRBV7-8; clone_size: NA; j_call: TRBJ2-7; cdr3_nt: TGTGCCAGCAGCTTAGCAAGGCAGGAATACGAGCAGTACTTC; cdr3_aa: CASSLARQEYEQYF
d_call: NA; v_call: TRBV6-1; clone_size: once; j_call: TRBJ2-7; cdr3_nt: TGTGCCAGCAGTCGTACAGGGACCTTGGCCTACGAGCAGTACTTC; cdr3_aa: CASSRTGTLAYEQYF
d_call: NA; v_call: TRBV18; clone_size: few; j_call: TRBJ1-4; cdr3_nt: TGTGCCAGCTCCTATGCCACTAATGAAAAACTGTTTTTT; cdr3_aa: CASSYATNEKLFF
d_call: NA; v_call: TRBV6-5; clone_size: once; j_call: TRBJ2-7; cdr3_nt: TGTGCCAGCAGTTATGCGACGACCTACGAGCAGTACTTC; cdr3_aa: CASSYATTYEQYF
d_call: NA; v_call: TRBV5-1; clone_size: NA; j_call: TRBJ2-7; cdr3_nt: TGCGCCAGCAAGGTATCGGGGGGCAGACACGAGCAGTACTTC; cdr3_aa: CASKVSGGRHEQYF
d_call: NA; v_call: TRBV10-3; clone_size: NA; j_call: TRBJ1-1; cdr3_nt: TGTGCCATCAGGGGGACTGAGAACACTGAAGCTTTCTTT; cdr3_aa: CAIRGTENTEAFF
d_call: TRBD1; v_call: TRBV6-1; clone_size: NA; j_call: TRBJ1-3; cdr3_nt: TGTGCCAGCAGTGCCTTCCGGACAGGGGGCAGTGGAAACACCATATATTTT; cdr3_aa: CASSAFRTGGSGNTIYF
d_call: NA; v_call: TRBV6-5; clone_size: NA; j_call: TRBJ2-5; cdr3_nt: TGTGCCAGCAGTTACGGGCCCCGCGGAGAGACCCAGTACTTC; cdr3_aa: CASSYGPRGETQYF
d_call: NA; v_call: TRBV18; clone_size: NA; j_call: TRBJ2-6; cdr3_nt: TGTGCCAGCTCGGATAACTCTGGGGCCAACGTCCTGACTTTC; cdr3_aa: CASSDNSGANVLTF
d_call: TRBD1; v_call: TRBV4-1; clone_size: NA; j_call: TRBJ2-1; cdr3_nt: TGCGCCAGCAGCCAGGGGAGACAGGGGAGCTCCTACAATGAGCAGTTCTTC; cdr3_aa: CASSQGRQGSSYNEQFF
d_call: NA; v_call: TRBV5-1; clone_size: NA; j_call: TRBJ1-1; cdr3_nt: TGCGCCAGCAGCCAGGGACTGTTGAACACTGAAGCTTTCTTT; cdr3_aa: CASSQGLLNTEAFF
d_call: NA; v_call: TRBV5-6; clone_size: NA; j_call: TRBJ2-3; cdr3_nt: TGTGCCAGCAGGATAAGACTAGTATCTACAGATACGCAGTATTTT; cdr3_aa: CASRIRLVSTDTQYF
d_call: NA; v_call: TRBV19; clone_size: NA; j_call: TRBJ2-3; cdr3_nt: TGTGCCAGTAGTGGGCTGGCAGATACGCAGTATTTT; cdr3_aa: CASSGLADTQYF
d_call: TRBD1; v_call: TRBV9; clone_size: NA; j_call: TRBJ2-6; cdr3_nt: TGTGCCAGCAGCGCCACCGTGACAGGGTACTCTGGGGCCAACGTCCTGACTTTC; cdr3_aa: CASSATVTGYSGANVLTF
d_call: NA; v_call: TRBV30; clone_size: NA; j_call: TRBJ1-1; cdr3_nt: TGTGCCTGGAGTGTGGAGGGATACGCTTTCTTT; cdr3_aa: CAWSVEGYAFF
d_call: NA; v_call: TRBV30; clone_size: NA; j_call: TRBJ1-2; cdr3_nt: TGTGCCTGGAGTGGTACTAACTATGGCTACACCTTC; cdr3_aa: CAWSGTNYGYTF